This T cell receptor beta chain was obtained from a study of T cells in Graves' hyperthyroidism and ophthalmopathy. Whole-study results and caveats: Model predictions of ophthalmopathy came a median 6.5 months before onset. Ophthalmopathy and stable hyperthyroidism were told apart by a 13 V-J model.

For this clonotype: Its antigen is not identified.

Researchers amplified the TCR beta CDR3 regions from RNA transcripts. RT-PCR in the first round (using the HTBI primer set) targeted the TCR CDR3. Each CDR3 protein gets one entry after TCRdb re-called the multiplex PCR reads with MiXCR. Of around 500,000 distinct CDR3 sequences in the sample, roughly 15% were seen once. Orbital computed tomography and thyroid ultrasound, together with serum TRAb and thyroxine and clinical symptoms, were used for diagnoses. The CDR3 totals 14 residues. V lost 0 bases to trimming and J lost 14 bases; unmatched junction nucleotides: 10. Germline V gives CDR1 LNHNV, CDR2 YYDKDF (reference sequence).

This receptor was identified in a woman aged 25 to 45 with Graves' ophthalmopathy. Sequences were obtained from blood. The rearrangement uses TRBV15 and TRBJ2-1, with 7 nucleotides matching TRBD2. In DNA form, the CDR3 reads TGTGCCACCAGCAGAGATTCTAGCGGTGGGGAGGAGTTCTTC. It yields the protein CATSRDSSGGEEFF.